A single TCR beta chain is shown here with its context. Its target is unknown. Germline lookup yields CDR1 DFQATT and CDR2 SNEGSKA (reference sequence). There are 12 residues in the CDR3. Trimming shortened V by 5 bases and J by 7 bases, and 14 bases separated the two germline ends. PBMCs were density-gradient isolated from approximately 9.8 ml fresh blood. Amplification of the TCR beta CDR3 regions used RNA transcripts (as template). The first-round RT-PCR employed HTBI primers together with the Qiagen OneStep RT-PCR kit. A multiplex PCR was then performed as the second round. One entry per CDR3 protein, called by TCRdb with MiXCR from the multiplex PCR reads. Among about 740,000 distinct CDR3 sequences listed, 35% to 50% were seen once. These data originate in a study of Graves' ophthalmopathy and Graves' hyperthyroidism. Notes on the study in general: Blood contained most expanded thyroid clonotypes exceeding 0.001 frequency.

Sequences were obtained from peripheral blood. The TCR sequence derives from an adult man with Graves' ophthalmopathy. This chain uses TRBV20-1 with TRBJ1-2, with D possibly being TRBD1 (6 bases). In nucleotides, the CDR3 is TGCAGTGCTGGAGGGGGGCGGCTTGGCTACACCTTC. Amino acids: CSAGGGRLGYTF.